These 26 T cell receptor beta chains were all obtained from the same sample, sequenced in a study of T cells in Graves' hyperthyroidism and ophthalmopathy. Researchers amplified the TCR beta CDR3 regions from RNA transcripts. The study used the HTBI primer set for a first-round RT-PCR of the TCR CDR3. Each CDR3 protein is one row after TCRdb ran MiXCR on the multiplex PCR reads. The repertoire holds under 350,000 distinct CDR3 sequences, over 15% seen once, with around 58% in the top ten. Sequenced material: blood. The receptor source for this set is a woman aged 55-75 years with Graves' ophthalmopathy.

This clonotype has a handful of counts. The chain joins TRBV6-1 to TRBJ2-7, with 11 bases identical to TRBD1. Germline CDR1 and CDR2: MNHNS and SASEGT. V shed 2 bases and J 0 bases; nucleotides not matched to a gene: 18. The CDR3 contains 21 residues. CDR3 in amino acids: CASSELSSGTGGLRVSYEQYF. The CDR3, as DNA: TGTGCCAGCAGTGAACTATCCTCCGGGACAGGGGGTCTAAGGGTCTCCTACGAGCAGTACTTC.

Remarks on this clonotype: Being one base from a much bigger clone, this may be a read error. V is TRBV24-1 and J is TRBJ2-1; tentatively, D is TRBD1 or TRBD2 (5 bases each). From germline, CDR1 is KGHDR and CDR2 SFDVKD. The CDR3 has 12 residues. The CDR3 bases are TGTGTCACCAGTGATTCAGGGACTGAGCAGTTCTTC. Translating gives CVTSDSGTEQFF.

This clonotype was detected ten times or more. The rearrangement uses TRBV12-3 or TRBV12-4 and TRBJ2-7, with TRBD1 matching over 9 bases. The V and J ends lost 5 bases and 2 bases, in that order; junction bases with no gene match: 4. The CDR3 spans 14 residues. CDR3 amino acids: CASSPRDRAYEQYF. The CDR3 nucleotides are TGTGCCAGCAGTCCCCGGGACAGGGCCTACGAGCAGTACTTC.

This clonotype has ten or more counts. The V call is TRBV7-2, the J call TRBJ2-1, with TRBD2 identical over 14 bases. CDR3 length: 14 residues. Trimming at V came to 2 bases and at J to 11 bases, leaving 2 bases not matched to a gene. The germline CDR1 and CDR2 sequences are SGHTA and FQGNSA. CDR3 loop: CASSLRLAGGQQFF. The CDR3 DNA reads TGTGCCAGCAGCTTACGACTAGCGGGAGGGCAGCAGTTCTTC.

This clonotype was detected ten times or more. The J gene is TRBJ2-1, the V gene TRBV7-2; D is unclear. CDR3 length equals 11 residues. Germline CDR1 reads SGHTA; CDR2 reads FQGNSA. V lost 7 bases to trimming and J lost 12 bases, with 13 bases between them. Here the CDR3 reads CASTFTGSQFF. The CDR3 bases are TGTGCCAGCACATTCACCGGTTCGCAGTTCTTC.

This clonotype showed up many times. The rearrangement uses TRBV29-1 and TRBJ1-1; TRBD1 is a possible D gene (6 bases). In germline, CDR1 is SQVTM, CDR2 ANQGSEA. V lost 7 bases to trimming and J lost 1 base, with 10 bases between them. This CDR3 has 12 residues. The CDR3 reads CSAGQQNTEAFF. As DNA, the CDR3 is TGCAGCGCCGGACAGCAGAACACTGAAGCTTTCTTT.

There are many counts of this clonotype. The V gene is TRBV3-1, the J gene TRBJ2-7; 7 bases align to TRBD1. With V trimmed by 1 base and J by 2 bases, 2 bases remained unmatched. CDR1 is LGHDT, CDR2 YNNKEL, per germline (reference sequence). The CDR3 loop spans 14 amino acids. In DNA form, the CDR3 reads TGTGCCAGCAGCCAAGGGACAGGTCCCTACGAGCAGTACTTC. It encodes CASSQGTGPYEQYF.

This clonotype was detected many times. This CDR3 reads CASSLGTAAYGYTF. The CDR3, as DNA: TGTGCCAGCAGCTTAGGGACAGCCGCCTATGGCTACACCTTC. The chain links TRBV11-2 to TRBJ1-2, with D possibly matching TRBD1 (6 bases). V lost 1 base and J lost 4, with 10 bases in between. The CDR3 length is 14 residues. Per germline, CDR1 SGHAT and CDR2 FQNNGV. Complete variable domain (other parts from reference TRBV11-2 and TRBJ1-2): EAGVAQSPRYKIIEKRQSVAFWCNPISGHATLYWYQQILGQGPKLLIQFQNNGVVDDSQLPKDRFSAERLKGVDSTLKIQPAKLEDSAVYLCASSLGTAAYGYTFGSGTRLTVV.

This clonotype was seen repeatedly, ten times or more. The chain joins TRBV2 to TRBJ1-2, with D hard to call. Germline V CDR1 and CDR2: SNHLY, FYNNEI. The ends were cut back, 6 bases at V and 3 bases at J, with 8 bases in the middle. This CDR3 is 12 amino acids long. DNA for the CDR3: TGTGCCAGCAGGACGGACCACTATGGCTACACCTTC. Encoded protein: CASRTDHYGYTF. Full variable domain (remainder filled in from reference TRBV2 and TRBJ1-2): EPEVTQTPSHQVTQMGQEVILRCVPISNHLYFYWYRQILGQKVEFLVSFYNNEISEKSEIFDDQFSVERPDGSNFTLKIRSTKLEDSAMYFCASRTDHYGYTFGSGTRLTVV.

This chain links TRBV5-4 with TRBJ1-4; D is undetermined. The V end lost 0 bases, the J end lost 6 bases, and 15 bases lay between the germline ends. Germline-derived CDR1 and CDR2 are SGHNT and YYREEE (reference sequence). This CDR3 comprises 16 residues. CDR3 sequence (DNA): TGTGCCAGCAGCTTGGGCGGAGGAGGGAGGGATGAAAAACTGTTTTTT. This gives the protein CASSLGGGGRDEKLFF. Based on the CDR3 plus reference TRBV5-4 and TRBJ1-4, the full variable domain is ETGVTQSPTHLIKTRGQQVTLRCSSQSGHNTVSWYQQALGQGPQFIFQYYREEENGRGNFPPRFSGLQFPNYSSELNVNALELDDSALYLCASSLGGGGRDEKLFFGSGTQLSVL.

This clonotype was detected many times. The chain joins TRBV18 to TRBJ2-4; 12 bases agree with TRBD1. V was pared by 4 bases and J by 6 bases, with 1 base of the junction left unmatched. The CDR3 spans 14 residues. Per the germline V gene, CDR1 is KGHSH and CDR2 is LQKENI. CDR3 sequence (DNA): TGTGCCAGCTCACGGGGACAGGGGGCAAACATTCAGTACTTC. It encodes CASSRGQGANIQYF.

This clonotype was seen many times. This chain links TRBV5-1 with TRBJ2-2; no clear D gene. The V end lost 1 base, the J end lost 0 bases, and 7 bases lay between the germline ends. The CDR3 loop spans 15 amino acids. Germline CDR1 is SGHRS and CDR2 is YFSETQ. The CDR3 bases are TGCGCCAGCAGCTTGACAGACTCGAACACCGGGGAGCTGTTTTTT. Protein: CASSLTDSNTGELFF.

V and J are TRBV3-1 and TRBJ1-6; D unresolved. Deletions cut 3 bases from V and 7 bases from J, with 7 bases between. Germline CDR1 is LGHDT and CDR2 is YNNKEL (reference sequence). CDR3 length: 13 amino acids. CDR3 DNA: TGTGCCAGCAGCCAGCCCAGGAATTCACCCCTCCACTTT. It specifies CASSQPRNSPLHF.

The sample holds a few counts of this clonotype. The chain recombines TRBV7-2 with TRBJ1-2; D gene ambiguous. Germline CDR1 is SGHTA and CDR2 is FQGNSA. CDR3 length: 15 residues. V lost 5 bases and J lost 5, with 18 bases in between. The CDR3 DNA reads TGTGCCAGCAGCACAGTCGCGGGGAGTGGGTATGGCTACACCTTC. Encoded protein: CASSTVAGSGYGYTF.

V is TRBV19 and J is TRBJ1-2; weak D call: TRBD1 (5 bases). V lost 3 bases and J 6 bases, leaving 11 bases between the germline ends. The V gene's germline CDR1 is LNHDA and CDR2 SQIVND (reference sequence). This CDR3 spans 13 amino acids. CDR3 amino acids: CASSISQGDGYTF. CDR3 nucleotide sequence: TGTGCCAGTAGTATCAGTCAGGGCGATGGCTACACCTTC.

In this sample, this clonotype turned up a few times. The CDR3 nucleotides read TGTGCCAGCAGCTCCGGGAGTTGGAATAGAATCCGCGAGCAGTACTTC. It codes for CASSSGSWNRIREQYF. The genes are TRBV13 and TRBJ2-7; a weak D match, TRBD2 (6 bases). Trimming removed 4 bases from V and 6 bases from J, with 22 bases in between. The CDR3 extends over 16 amino acids. Germline lookup yields CDR1 PRHDT and CDR2 FYEKMQ (reference sequence).

This clonotype was detected many times. This rearrangement joins TRBV6-2 or TRBV6-3 to TRBJ1-1, with 9 bases lining up with TRBD1. In germline, CDR1 is MNHEY, CDR2 SVGEGT. J was trimmed by 2 bases and V by 5 bases; bases with no gene match: 3. This CDR3 contains 14 residues. Written as DNA, the CDR3 is TGTGCCAGCAGTCGACAGGGGGTTAACACTGAAGCTTTCTTT. Its translation: CASSRQGVNTEAFF.

This clonotype was counted many times. The chain employs TRBV24-1 and TRBJ2-3, with D possibly matching TRBD1 (6 bases). The CDR3 covers 14 residues. CDR1 and CDR2 from the germline V gene are KGHDR and SFDVKD. The V gene lost 3 bases and the J gene lost 5 bases, with 11 bases spanning the gap. CDR3 loop: CATSDPGARDTQYF. The DNA for the CDR3 is TGTGCCACCAGTGATCCAGGGGCCAGAGATACGCAGTATTTT.

This clonotype was counted at least ten times. The chain employs TRBV28 and TRBJ2-2; 9 bases are a match to TRBD2. This CDR3 has 16 residues. The germline gives CDR1 MDHEN, CDR2 SYDVKM. Unmatched junction bases numbered 13, after V lost 11 bases and J lost 3 bases. CDR3 loop: CAGASGAGGYTGELFF. As DNA, the CDR3 is TGTGCCGGGGCCTCGGGAGCGGGAGGCTACACCGGGGAGCTGTTTTTT.

Details on this clonotype: One junction end does not reproduce the germline sequence, and a read error may be involved. The chain carries TRBV6-1 and TRBJ1-5; D is perhaps TRBD1 (6 bases). Germline loops: CDR1 MNHNS, CDR2 SASEGT. CDR3 length equals 15 residues. This CDR3 is CASSLDSYSDQPQHF. In DNA form, the CDR3 reads TGTGCCAGCAGTCTGGACAGCTATAGCGATCAGCCCCAGCATTTT.

Notes on this clonotype: A much larger clone lies one base from this, so it may be a read error. The chain carries TRBV5-5 and TRBJ1-5, with 9 bases aligning to TRBD1. This CDR3 has 15 amino acids. With V trimmed by 3 bases and J by 9 bases, 10 bases remained unmatched. The V gene's germline CDR1 is SGHKS and CDR2 YYEKEE (reference sequence). The CDR3 sequence is CASSYDWDRARPQHF. The CDR3, as DNA: TGTGCCAGCAGCTACGACTGGGACAGGGCGCGGCCCCAGCATTTT.

This clonotype came up many times. CDR3 loop: CASSSPYTPLHF. CDR3 bases: TGTGCCAGCAGTAGCCCCTACACACCCCTCCACTTT. The chain recombines TRBV28 with TRBJ1-6; D call uncertain. There are 12 residues in the CDR3. CDR1 MDHEN and CDR2 SYDVKM come from the germline V gene. Deletions cut 5 bases from V and 11 bases from J, with 10 bases between.

CDR3 DNA sequence: TGTGCCAGCCAGAGTTGGGCCCGAGGCTCCGGAAACACCATATATTTT. Its protein is CASQSWARGSGNTIYF. The chain is built from TRBV19 and TRBJ1-3; D not certain. Germline V gene data show CDR1 as LNHDA and CDR2 as SQIVND (reference sequence). This CDR3 comprises 16 residues. V lost 9 bases and J lost 4, with 22 bases in between.

The gene calls are TRBV19 and TRBJ1-2; perhaps TRBD1 as D (5 bases). This CDR3 region has 14 residues. V was clipped by 6 bases and J by 3 bases, with 14 bases between them. Germline V lookup: CDR1 LNHDA, CDR2 SQIVND (reference sequence). CDR3 in amino acids: CASRGPRVYYGYTF. In nucleotides, the CDR3 is TGTGCCAGTAGAGGACCCAGGGTTTACTATGGCTACACCTTC.

This sequence joins TRBV20-1 and TRBJ2-1; D is uncertain. The CDR3 consists of 17 residues. V was pared by 0 bases and J by 4 bases, with 19 bases between. From germline, CDR1 is DFQATT and CDR2 SNEGSKA (reference sequence). CDR3 in amino acids: CSARDPESLSPYNEQFF. For the CDR3, the DNA is TGCAGTGCTAGAGATCCGGAAAGTCTTAGTCCATACAATGAGCAGTTCTTC.

This clonotype was recorded a few times. The rearrangement joins TRBV2 to TRBJ2-1; D gene ambiguous. This CDR3 contains 13 residues. V gave up 5 bases and J gave up 4 bases, with 9 bases separating them. CDR1 is SNHLY, CDR2 FYNNEI, per germline. CDR3 DNA sequence: TGTGCCAGCAGTCCGAGCCTGTACAATGAGCAGTTCTTC. This codes for CASSPSLYNEQFF.